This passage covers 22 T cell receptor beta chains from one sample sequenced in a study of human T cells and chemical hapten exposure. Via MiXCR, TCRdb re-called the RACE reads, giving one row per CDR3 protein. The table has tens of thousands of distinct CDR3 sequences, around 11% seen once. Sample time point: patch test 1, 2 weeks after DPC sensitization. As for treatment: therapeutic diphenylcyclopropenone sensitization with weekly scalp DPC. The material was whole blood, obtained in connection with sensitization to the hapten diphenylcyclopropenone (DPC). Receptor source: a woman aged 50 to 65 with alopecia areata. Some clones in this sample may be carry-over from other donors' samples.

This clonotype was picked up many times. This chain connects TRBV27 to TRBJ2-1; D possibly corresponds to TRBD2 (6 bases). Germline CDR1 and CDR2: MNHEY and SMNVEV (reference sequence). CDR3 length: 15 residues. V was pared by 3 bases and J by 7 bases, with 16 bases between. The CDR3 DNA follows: TGTGCCAGCAGTTTGGGCTACCGGGGGAAAAATGAGCAGTTCTTC. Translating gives CASSLGYRGKNEQFF.

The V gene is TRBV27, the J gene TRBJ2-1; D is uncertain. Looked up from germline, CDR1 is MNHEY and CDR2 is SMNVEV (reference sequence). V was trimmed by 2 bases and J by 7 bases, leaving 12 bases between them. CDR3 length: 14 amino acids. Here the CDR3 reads CASSLQSGTNEQFF. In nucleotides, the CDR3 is TGTGCCAGCAGTTTACAGTCCGGCACGAATGAGCAGTTCTTC.

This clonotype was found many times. The CDR3 DNA follows: TGTGCCAGCAGTTCGGATGGGCCGTACAATGAGCAGTTCTTC. As protein: CASSSDGPYNEQFF. This chain joins TRBV28 and TRBJ2-1; unclear D gene. V shed 4 bases and J shed 4 bases, with 11 bases lying between them. The CDR3 contains 14 residues. CDR1 is MDHEN, CDR2 SYDVKM, per germline. Using reference TRBV28 and TRBJ2-1 for the parts outside the CDR3, the full variable domain is DVKVTQSSRYLVKRTGEKVFLECVQDMDHENMFWYRQDPGLGLRLIYFSYDVKMKEKGDIPEGYSVSREKKERFSLILESASTNQTSMYLCASSSDGPYNEQFFGPGTRLTVL.

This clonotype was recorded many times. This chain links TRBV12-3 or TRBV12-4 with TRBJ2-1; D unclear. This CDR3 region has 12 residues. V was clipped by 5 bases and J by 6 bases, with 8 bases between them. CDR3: CASSAYSNEQFF. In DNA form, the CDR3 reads TGTGCCAGCAGTGCTTATTCCAATGAGCAGTTCTTC.

The CDR3 loop is CASSLVAGSDNEQFF. Written as DNA, the CDR3 is TGCGCCAGCAGCTTGGTGGCGGGGTCGGACAATGAGCAGTTCTTC. The chain employs TRBV5-1 and TRBJ2-1; maybe TRBD2 (6 bases). Germline CDR1 is SGHRS and CDR2 is YFSETQ. Trimming removed 0 bases at V and 5 bases at J, with 12 bases between. The CDR3 runs 15 residues.

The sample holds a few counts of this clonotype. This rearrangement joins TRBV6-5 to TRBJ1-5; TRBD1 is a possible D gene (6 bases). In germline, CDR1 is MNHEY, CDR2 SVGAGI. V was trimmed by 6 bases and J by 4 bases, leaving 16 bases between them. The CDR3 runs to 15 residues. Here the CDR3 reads CASSPGQTKNQPQHF. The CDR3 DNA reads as TGTGCCAGCAGCCCAGGACAGACCAAGAATCAGCCCCAGCATTTT.

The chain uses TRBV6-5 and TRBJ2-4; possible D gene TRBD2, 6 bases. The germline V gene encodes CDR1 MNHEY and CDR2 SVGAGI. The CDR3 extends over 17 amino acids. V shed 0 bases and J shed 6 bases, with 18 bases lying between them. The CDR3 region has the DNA TGTGCCAGCAGTTACTCGACGGCGCGGGGCGGAGGAAACATTCAGTACTTC. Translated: CASSYSTARGGGNIQYF.

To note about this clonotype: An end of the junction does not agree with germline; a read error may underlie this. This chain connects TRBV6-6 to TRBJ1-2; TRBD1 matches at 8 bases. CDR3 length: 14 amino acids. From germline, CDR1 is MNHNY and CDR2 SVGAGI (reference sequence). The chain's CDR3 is CASSYSTLQGGPSF. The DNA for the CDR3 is TGTGCCAGCAGTTATTCTACCCTACAGGGGGGTCCGTCCTTC.

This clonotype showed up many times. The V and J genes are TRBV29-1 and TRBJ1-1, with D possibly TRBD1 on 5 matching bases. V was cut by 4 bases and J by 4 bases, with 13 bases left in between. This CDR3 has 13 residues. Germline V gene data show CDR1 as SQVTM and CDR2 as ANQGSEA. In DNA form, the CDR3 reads TGCAGCGTTGCGGATCAGGGAGGCACTGAAGCTTTCTTT. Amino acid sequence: CSVADQGGTEAFF.

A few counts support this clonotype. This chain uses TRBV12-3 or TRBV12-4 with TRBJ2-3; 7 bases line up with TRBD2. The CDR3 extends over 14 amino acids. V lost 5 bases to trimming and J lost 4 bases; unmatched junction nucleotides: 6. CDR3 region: CASSPRLAADTQYF. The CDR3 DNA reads TGTGCCAGCAGTCCCCGACTAGCCGCAGATACGCAGTATTTT.

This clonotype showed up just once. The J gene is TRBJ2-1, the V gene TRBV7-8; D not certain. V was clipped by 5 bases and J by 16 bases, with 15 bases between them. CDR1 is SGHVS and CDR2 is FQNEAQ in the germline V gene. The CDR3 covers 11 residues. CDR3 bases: TGTGCCAGCAGCCCCGCAGAATTTATATTCTTC. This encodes CASSPAEFIFF.

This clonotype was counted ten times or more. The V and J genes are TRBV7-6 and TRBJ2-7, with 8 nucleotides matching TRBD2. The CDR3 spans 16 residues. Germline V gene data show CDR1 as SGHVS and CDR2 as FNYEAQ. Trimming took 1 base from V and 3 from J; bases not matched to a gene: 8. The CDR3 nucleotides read TGTGCCAGCAGCTTAGAAGGCGGGGGGATCCTCTACGAGCAGTACTTC. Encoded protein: CASSLEGGGILYEQYF.

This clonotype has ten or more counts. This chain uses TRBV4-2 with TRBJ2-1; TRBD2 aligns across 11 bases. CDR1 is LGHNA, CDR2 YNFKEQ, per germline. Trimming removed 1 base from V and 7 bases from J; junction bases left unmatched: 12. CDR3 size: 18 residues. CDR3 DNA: TGTGCCAGCAGCCAAGCCTTTGTAGCGGGAGGGCCCGGTAATGAGCAGTTCTTC. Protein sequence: CASSQAFVAGGPGNEQFF.

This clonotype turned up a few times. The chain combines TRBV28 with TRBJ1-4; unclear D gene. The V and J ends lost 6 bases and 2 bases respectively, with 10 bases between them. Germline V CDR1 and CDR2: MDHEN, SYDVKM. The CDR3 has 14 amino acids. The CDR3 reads CASRSDKTNEKLFF. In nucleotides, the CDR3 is TGTGCCAGCAGGTCAGACAAGACTAATGAAAAACTGTTTTTT.

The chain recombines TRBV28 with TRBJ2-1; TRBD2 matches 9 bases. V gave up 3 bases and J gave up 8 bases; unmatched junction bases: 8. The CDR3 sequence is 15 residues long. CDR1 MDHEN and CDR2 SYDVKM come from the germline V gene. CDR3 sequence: CASSFQRTSADEQFF. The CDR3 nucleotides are TGTGCCAGCAGTTTCCAGAGGACTAGCGCTGATGAGCAGTTCTTC.

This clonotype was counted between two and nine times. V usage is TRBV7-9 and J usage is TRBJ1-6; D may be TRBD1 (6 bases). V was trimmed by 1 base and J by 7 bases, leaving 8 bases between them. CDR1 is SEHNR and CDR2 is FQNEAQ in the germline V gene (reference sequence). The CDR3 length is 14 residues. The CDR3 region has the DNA TGTGCCAGCAGCTTAGTCCAGGGGAATTCACCCCTCCACTTT. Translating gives CASSLVQGNSPLHF.

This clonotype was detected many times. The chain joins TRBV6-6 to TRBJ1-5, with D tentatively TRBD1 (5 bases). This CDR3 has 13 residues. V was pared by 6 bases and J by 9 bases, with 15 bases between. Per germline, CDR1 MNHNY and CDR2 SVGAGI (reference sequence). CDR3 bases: TGTGCCAGCAGGGGTTACGTCGGGGGGCCCCAGCATTTT. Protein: CASRGYVGGPQHF.

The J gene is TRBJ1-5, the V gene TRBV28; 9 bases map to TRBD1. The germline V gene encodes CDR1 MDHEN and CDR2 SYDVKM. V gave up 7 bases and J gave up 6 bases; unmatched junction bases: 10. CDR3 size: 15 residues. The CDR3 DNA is TGTGCCAGCAAAAACCGGGACAGGGCGAGTCAGCCCCAGCATTTT. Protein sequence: CASKNRDRASQPQHF.

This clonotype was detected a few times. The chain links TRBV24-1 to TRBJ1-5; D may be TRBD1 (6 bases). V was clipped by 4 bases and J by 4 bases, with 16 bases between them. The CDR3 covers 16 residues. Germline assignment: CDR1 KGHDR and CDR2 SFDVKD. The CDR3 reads CATSDTNRANNQPQHF. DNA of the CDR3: TGTGCCACCAGTGACACCAACAGGGCCAATAATCAGCCCCAGCATTTT.

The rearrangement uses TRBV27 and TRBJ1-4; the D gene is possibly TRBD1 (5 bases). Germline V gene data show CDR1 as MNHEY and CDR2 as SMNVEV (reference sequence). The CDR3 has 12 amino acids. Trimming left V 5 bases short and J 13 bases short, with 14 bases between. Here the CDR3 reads CASSTPPGPLFF. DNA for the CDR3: TGTGCCAGCAGTACCCCACCGGGACCACTGTTTTTT.

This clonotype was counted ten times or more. This chain's CDR3 is CASSGLVDYNEQFF. In DNA form, the CDR3 reads TGTGCCAGCAGCGGACTAGTGGATTACAATGAGCAGTTCTTC. The rearrangement links TRBV28 to TRBJ2-1; the match to TRBD2 covers 7 bases. Germline CDR1 and CDR2: MDHEN and SYDVKM. The CDR3 spans 14 residues. V lost 6 bases, J lost 4 bases, and 6 bases stayed unmatched.

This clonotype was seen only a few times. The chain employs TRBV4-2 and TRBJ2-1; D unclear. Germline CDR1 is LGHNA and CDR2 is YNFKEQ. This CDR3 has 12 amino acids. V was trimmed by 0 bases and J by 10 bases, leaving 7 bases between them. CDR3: CASSQDGREQFF. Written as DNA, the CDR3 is TGTGCCAGCAGCCAAGATGGGCGGGAGCAGTTCTTC.